Sequencing of this TCR beta chain was carried out in a study of blood T cells in healthy people across ages. Using a J-beta primer mix together with a sample-barcoded 5' primer, a second PCR was run for about 7 to 12 cycles. TCRdb redid the calling of the 5' RACE reads with MiXCR, one entry per CDR3 protein. The sample comprises approximately 1.5 million distinct CDR3 sequences, about 31% of which are singletons, and roughly 10% rests with the top ten. This sequence originates from a woman aged 25 to 39 in good health. Material for sequencing was blood.

The CDR3 DNA reads as TGTGCCAGCTCACTTGAAATCGACAGCTATGGCTACACCTTC. It specifies CASSLEIDSYGYTF. The rearrangement uses TRBV18 and TRBJ1-2; maybe TRBD1 (5 bases). Trimming left V 4 bases short and J 4 bases short, with 13 bases between. CDR3 size: 14 residues. In germline, CDR1 is KGHSH, CDR2 LQKENI.